Detailed here is one T cell receptor (beta chain). This clone was seen once. The antigen it recognizes is unknown. No qualities accompany the bases; no much larger clone lies one base away. The cohort was made up of about 670 healthy bone marrow donors. At the time of sampling, all cohort members were nominally healthy, though unrecorded immune exposures were likely present. The donor was CMV seronegative and was included in the group of 352 seronegative cohort members. Each donor provided a peripheral blood sample, and peripheral blood mononuclear cells were used for TCR beta sequencing. Genomic DNA extraction from the blood cell samples was performed with the Qiagen DNeasy Blood Extraction Kit. Relative to germline, V is 2 bases shorter and J is 3 bases shorter, with 14 bases between their ends. Its CDR3 holds 16 amino acids, cysteine through phenylalanine. The read is trimmed to its CDR3 DNA, 48 bases read in frame from base 1. Sequences MDHEN (CDR1) and SYDVKM (CDR2) are obtained from the germline V gene.

The library was produced with the immunoSEQ multiplex PCR assay. For the multiplex PCR, a mixture combining 60 forward primers for TCR Vbeta segments and 13 reverse primers for TCR Jbeta segments was used. The CDR3 region of rearranged TCR beta genes was amplified from genomic DNA with a multiplex PCR assay. The Illumina HiSeq System was used to sequence the amplified TCR beta libraries as 87-base-pair reads. The authors' pipeline ran thus. In a later analysis, some 80 million unique TCR beta chains were counted across the roughly 610 repertoires, and roughly 11 million of these chains were shared by at least two donors. To remove PCR and sequencing errors, raw reads were error-corrected and collapsed into unique sequences using a nearest-neighbor algorithm that merged closely related sequences. To assign V, D and J gene segments, CDR3 sequences were aligned to IMGT reference sequences. For a sequence to be retained, at least a six-nucleotide match to both a V gene segment and a J gene segment was required. A rearrangement counted as productive if the CDR3 had no stop codons and remained in frame with V and J, and every other rearrangement counted as non-productive. Following IMGT convention, CDR3 was defined as the stretch from the second conserved V-encoded cysteine to the conserved J-encoded phenylalanine. Sequences without an unambiguous match to a single V gene segment were excluded from the earlier analysis of about 630 of the donors. In an earlier analysis of a few hundred of the donors, a V segment was called functional when productive rearrangements were above 56.7%, and segregating when the standard deviation between donors exceeded 5%. To diagnose cytomegalovirus status from the catalog of TCR beta chain sequences, a statistical classification framework was built. In a later analysis, TCR nucleotide sequences were compared against IMGT/GENE-DB human TR gene sequences so that V and J genes could be assigned. In a later analysis, CDR3 sequences and most-parsimonious VDJ recombination scenarios were assigned using the TCRdist pipeline. In a later analysis, every TCR beta chain was defined by the combination of its CDR3 amino acid sequence and its V-gene family, and reads without a unique V-gene family were dropped. A later analysis removed 550 to 650 highly shared, low-generation-probability nucleotide sequences to deal with suspected cross-contamination and a sequencing artifact. In a later analysis, a clonal expansion index for each public chain was calculated from normalized within-repertoire ranks of inferred template counts. A later analysis computed generation probabilities with a VDJ recombination model fitted to out-of-frame rearrangements, and checked the results against IGoR. Hypergeometric tests were used in a later analysis to score TCR-TCR, TCR-HLA and TCR-CMV co-occurrence, with a repertoire-size bias correction applied to the TCR pairs. A later analysis estimated false discovery rates by permuting HLA or CMV assignments 20 times. A later analysis grouped co-occurring TCRs with DBSCAN, adding TCRdist sequence similarity when clustering within HLA-allele-positive subsets. Repertoires with fewer than 30,000 or more than 120,000 public chains, plus five repertoires with anomalous nucleotide sharing, were excluded from co-occurrence clustering. TCRdb's version of the immuneACCESS table is confined to in-frame rearrangements and falls short of the full clone set. An unresolved V gene accounts for under half of the shortfall where checked; the remainder is of unknown origin. The V and J calls and clone size were taken over from that table, and D and trimming were inferred from the DNA. The sample contains tens of thousands of clones, roughly 80% of them found a single time. The ten largest account for about 4% of the sample.

These data originate in a study of cytomegalovirus exposure and HLA in healthy donors (dated by TCRdb to the late 2010s). Background on the whole study: According to an earlier analysis of a few hundred of the donors, 150 million to 200 million T cells yielded some 110 million unique TCR beta sequences and around 300 Gb of sequence data. An early release covering some 640 HLA-typed donors comprised approximately 300 gigabases of sequencing data and tens of millions of unique TCR sequences. Of the roughly 400 genotyped donors, about 80% fell in the genetic ancestry cluster associated with self-reported Caucasian donors. The aim of the study was to test whether cataloging public T cell receptors could identify signatures of past pathogen exposure. The study used immunosequencing to profile the T cell repertoires of 666 subjects and linked those repertoires to cytomegalovirus serostatus. A separate validation cohort of approximately 130 different subjects was used in addition to the approximately 610-subject first cohort. High-throughput TCR immunosequencing, statistical association of individual TCRs with disease status, and machine learning were combined to predict cytomegalovirus infection status. In a later analysis, previously published TCR beta repertoires from several hundred donors were re-analyzed and high-resolution HLA genotyping was added so that TCR occurrence patterns could be studied. In the later analysis, no new phenotypic data were used to find candidate immune exposures; instead, reliance was placed on TCR beta sequences and their occurrence across donors. In an earlier analysis of about 590 of the donors, high-throughput TCR beta sequencing was used to judge whether each TCR beta V gene segment behaved as functional or pseudogenic. Donor age, sex, ethnicity and CMV serostatus were compiled alongside the repertoire data. A later genetic analysis took genome-wide SNP genotypes for about 55% of the roughly 700 donors and used that subset as a discovery cohort. All discovery cohort repertoires had been generated using a single sequencing platform. HLA typing covered class I and class II loci at four-digit resolution. Typing coverage differed by locus: A, B, C, DRB1 and DQB1 were typed in about 620-630 donors, DQA1 in approximately 520, DPA1 in approximately 600, and DPB1 in 400 to 480. Five DR-DQ haplotypes were handled as single units for association and clustering, since linkage in the cohort was strong. Across about 370 genotyped donors of the cohort, an average of about 250,000 unique TCR beta nucleotide sequences per donor were sequenced, and approximately 17% of those sequences were non-productive.

Broad study findings and their caveats: A later genetic analysis reported fewer N-insertions in productive TCRs among donors in an Asian-associated ancestry cluster than the approximately 670-donor mean. A few of the identified cytomegalovirus-associated TCR beta chains were confirmed in vitro to be specific for cytomegalovirus antigens. Because counts were too low, seventeen rarely observed V segments, including chromosome 9 orphons, were excluded from the earlier analysis of under 650 of the donors. A cluster of highly shared sequence variants was judged likely to be a technical artifact of the sequencing pipeline. The study listed 150 to 200 TCR beta chains as associated with cytomegalovirus. A later analysis found that HLA-associated TCR beta chains were more clonally expanded and had lower generation probabilities than equally common non-associated chains. In this cohort, only TCR beta chains were sequenced, and detectable features were limited by the absence of alpha or paired-chain data. Correlated functional status among segregating V segments might be attributable to linkage disequilibrium, but an unknown experimental factor could not be ruled out. In a later analysis, TCR association rates were found to vary across HLA loci, with the most associated TCRs seen for DRB1 alleles and the fewest for HLA-C alleles. In a later analysis, 15,000 to 20,000 TCR beta sequences were associated with specific HLA alleles at a false discovery rate of 0.05. In a later genetic analysis, a missense DCLRE1C variant was associated with V-gene and J-gene trimming of TCR beta chains, and the association was replicated in an independent cohort. According to the authors, the approach could potentially be generalized to other disease states and immunological phenotypes. In both the original and validation cohorts, the classifier was reported to diagnose cytomegalovirus status with high specificity and sensitivity. When HLA alleles, especially DR and DQ, strongly co-occurred, TCR associations were difficult to assign to individual alleles. Some IMGT-functional V segments, including TRBV6-2 and TRBV6-3, could not be told apart with the 87-base-pair reads, so those segments were excluded. In a later analysis, most CMV-associated TCR beta chains were found to appear HLA-restricted, with HLA associations seemingly driven largely by CMV exposure. Broadly in line with IMGT annotations, most TCR beta V segments showed up in productive rearrangements about 87% or about 30% of the time in an earlier analysis of a few hundred of the donors. A further reported finding was that TCR beta sequences accurately predicted the HLA-A and HLA-B alleles for most subjects in the first cohort. Immune exposure information for the cohort was limited to CMV serostatus. Because some donors lacked HLA typing at each locus, the association tests relied only on the typed subset. While some public TCRs were present in many individuals, most TCR sequences turned up only very rarely across donors. Several of the top co-occurrence clusters appeared to be linked to parvovirus B19, influenza, CMV and Epstein-Barr virus, according to a later analysis. Presence/absence analyses assumed roughly uniform sequencing depth across donors, an assumption that may not hold.

Sequences were obtained from PBMCs. This sequence uses TRBV28 and TRBJ1-5; the D segment could be TRBD1, given 6 matching bases. This TCR derives from a woman aged 40 to 49 in good health and CMV-seronegative. The nucleotide sequence reads as follows: TGTGCCAGCAGTTTACCGCTCCGGACAGTCAATCAGCCCCAGCATTTT. It is translated as CASSLPLRTVNQPQHF.